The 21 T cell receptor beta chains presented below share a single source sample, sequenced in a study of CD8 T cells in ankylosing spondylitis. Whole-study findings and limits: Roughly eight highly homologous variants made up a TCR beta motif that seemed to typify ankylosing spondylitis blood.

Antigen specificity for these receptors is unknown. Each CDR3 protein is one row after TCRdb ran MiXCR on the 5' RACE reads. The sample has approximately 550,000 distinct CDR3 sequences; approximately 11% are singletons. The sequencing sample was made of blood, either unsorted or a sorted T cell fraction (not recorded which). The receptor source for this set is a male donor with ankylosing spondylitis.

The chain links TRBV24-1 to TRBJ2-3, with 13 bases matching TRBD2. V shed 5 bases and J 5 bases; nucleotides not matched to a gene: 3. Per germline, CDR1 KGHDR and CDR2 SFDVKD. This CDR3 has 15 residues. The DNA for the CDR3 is TGTGCCACCAGTGGTCGACTAGCGGGAGGAGATACGCAGTATTTT. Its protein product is CATSGRLAGGDTQYF.

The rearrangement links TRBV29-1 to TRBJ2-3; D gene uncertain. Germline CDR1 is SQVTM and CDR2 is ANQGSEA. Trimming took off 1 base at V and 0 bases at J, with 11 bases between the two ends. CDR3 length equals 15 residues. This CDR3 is CSVEAGTASTDTQYF. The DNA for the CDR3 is TGCAGCGTTGAAGCTGGTACGGCGAGCACAGATACGCAGTATTTT.

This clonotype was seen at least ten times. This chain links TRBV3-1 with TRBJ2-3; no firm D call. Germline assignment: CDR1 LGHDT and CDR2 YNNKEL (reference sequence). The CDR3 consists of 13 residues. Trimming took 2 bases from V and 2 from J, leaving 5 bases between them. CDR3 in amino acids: CASSQTPTDTQYF. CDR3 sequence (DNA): TGTGCCAGCAGCCAAACCCCCACAGATACGCAGTATTTT.

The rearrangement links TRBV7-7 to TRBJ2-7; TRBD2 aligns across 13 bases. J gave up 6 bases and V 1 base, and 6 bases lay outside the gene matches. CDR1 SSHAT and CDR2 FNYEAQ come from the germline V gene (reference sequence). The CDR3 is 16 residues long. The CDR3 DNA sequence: TGTGCCAGCAGCTTAGAACGACTAGCGGGAGGCTGCGAGCAGTACGTC. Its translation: CASSLERLAGGCEQYV.

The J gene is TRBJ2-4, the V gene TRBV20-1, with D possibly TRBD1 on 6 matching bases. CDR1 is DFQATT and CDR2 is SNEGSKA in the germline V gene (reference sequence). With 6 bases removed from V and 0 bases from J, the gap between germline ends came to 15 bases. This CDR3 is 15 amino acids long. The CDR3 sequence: CSANRQVVAKNIQYF. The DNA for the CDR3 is TGCAGTGCCAACCGACAGGTTGTAGCCAAAAACATTCAGTACTTC.

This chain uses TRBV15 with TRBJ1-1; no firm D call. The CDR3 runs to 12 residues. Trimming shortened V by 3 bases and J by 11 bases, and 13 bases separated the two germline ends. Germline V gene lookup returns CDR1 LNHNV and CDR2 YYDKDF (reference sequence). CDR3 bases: TGTGCCACCAGCAGCTACTCGCGGATGGCTTTCTTT. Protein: CATSSYSRMAFF. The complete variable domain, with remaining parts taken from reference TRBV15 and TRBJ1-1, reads DAMVIQNPRYQVTQFGKPVTLSCSQTLNHNVMYWYQQKSSQAPKLLFHYYDKDFNNEADTPDNFQSRRPNTSFCFLDIRSPGLGDTAMYLCATSSYSRMAFFGQGTRLTVV.

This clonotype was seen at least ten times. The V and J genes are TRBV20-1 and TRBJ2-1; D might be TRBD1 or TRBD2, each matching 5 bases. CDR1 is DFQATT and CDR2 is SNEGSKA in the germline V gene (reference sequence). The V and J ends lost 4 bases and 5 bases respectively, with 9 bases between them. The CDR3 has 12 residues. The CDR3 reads CSATRGDNEQFF. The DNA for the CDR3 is TGCAGTGCTACGAGAGGGGACAATGAGCAGTTCTTC.

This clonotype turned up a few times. DNA of the CDR3: TGTGCCAGCCGAGACCTTGGACAGGTTTACAATCAGCCCCAGCATTTT. Amino acid sequence: CASRDLGQVYNQPQHF. V and J are TRBV6-2 or TRBV6-3 and TRBJ1-5; the match to TRBD1 covers 7 bases. Trimming at V came to 8 bases and at J to 3 bases, leaving 13 bases not matched to a gene. CDR3 length: 16 amino acids. From germline, CDR1 is MNHEY and CDR2 SVGEGT.

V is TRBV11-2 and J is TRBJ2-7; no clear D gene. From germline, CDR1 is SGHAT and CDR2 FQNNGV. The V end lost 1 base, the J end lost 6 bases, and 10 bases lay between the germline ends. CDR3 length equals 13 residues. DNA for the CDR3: TGTGCCAGCAGCTTAGCGCTAGTCGGCGAGCAGTACGTC. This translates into CASSLALVGEQYV.

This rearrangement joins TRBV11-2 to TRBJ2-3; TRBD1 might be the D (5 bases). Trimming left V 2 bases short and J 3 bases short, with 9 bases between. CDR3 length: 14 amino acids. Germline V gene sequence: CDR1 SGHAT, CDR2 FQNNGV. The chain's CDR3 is CASSLMAGTDTQYF. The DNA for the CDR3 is TGTGCCAGCAGCTTAATGGCAGGGACAGATACGCAGTATTTT. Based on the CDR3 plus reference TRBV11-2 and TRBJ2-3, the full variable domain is EAGVAQSPRYKIIEKRQSVAFWCNPISGHATLYWYQQILGQGPKLLIQFQNNGVVDDSQLPKDRFSAERLKGVDSTLKIQPAKLEDSAVYLCASSLMAGTDTQYFGPGTRLTVL.

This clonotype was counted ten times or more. CDR3 nucleotides: TGTGCCAGCTCCCGCCAGGGGAAGGGAGAGACCCAGTACTTC. As protein: CASSRQGKGETQYF. The chain links TRBV28 to TRBJ2-5; TRBD1 is a possible D gene (6 bases). In germline, CDR1 is MDHEN, CDR2 SYDVKM. Trimming stripped 8 bases from V and 4 bases from J, with 17 bases between. The CDR3 contains 14 residues.

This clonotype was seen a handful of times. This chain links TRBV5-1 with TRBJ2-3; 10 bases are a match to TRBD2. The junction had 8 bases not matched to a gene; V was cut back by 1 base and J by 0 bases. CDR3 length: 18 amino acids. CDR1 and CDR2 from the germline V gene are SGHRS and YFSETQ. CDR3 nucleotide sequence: TGCGCCAGCAGCTTGAAAGCGGGAGGGACATCTAGCACAGATACGCAGTATTTT. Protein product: CASSLKAGGTSSTDTQYF.

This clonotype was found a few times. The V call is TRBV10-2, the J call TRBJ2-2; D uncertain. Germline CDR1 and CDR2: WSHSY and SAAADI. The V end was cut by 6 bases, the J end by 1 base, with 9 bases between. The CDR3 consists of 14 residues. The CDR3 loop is CASRFLLNTGELFF. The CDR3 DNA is TGCGCCAGCAGGTTTCTATTGAACACCGGGGAGCTGTTTTTT.

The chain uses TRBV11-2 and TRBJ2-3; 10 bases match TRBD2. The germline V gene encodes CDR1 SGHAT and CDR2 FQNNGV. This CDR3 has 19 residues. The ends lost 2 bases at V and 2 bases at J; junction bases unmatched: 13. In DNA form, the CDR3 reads TGTGCCAGCAGCTTACTAAGCTCTAGCGGGAGCCTAATCACAGATACGCAGTATTTT. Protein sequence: CASSLLSSSGSLITDTQYF.

As DNA, the CDR3 is TGTGCCAGCAGCCCTCGTGCGGAAAGCTCCTACGAGCAGTACTTC. It is translated as CASSPRAESSYEQYF. This chain connects TRBV3-1 to TRBJ2-7; D call uncertain. The CDR3 spans 15 residues. CDR1 is LGHDT and CDR2 is YNNKEL in the germline V gene (reference sequence). V was trimmed by 4 bases and J by 0 bases, leaving 13 bases between them.

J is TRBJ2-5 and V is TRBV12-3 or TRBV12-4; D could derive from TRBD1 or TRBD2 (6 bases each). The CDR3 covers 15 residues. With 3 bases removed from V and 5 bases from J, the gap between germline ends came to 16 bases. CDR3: CASSFTWGALETQYF. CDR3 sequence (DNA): TGTGCCAGCAGTTTTACTTGGGGGGCGTTGGAGACCCAGTACTTC.

The CDR3 sequence is CSASLYPPTSRFYYEQYV. In DNA form, the CDR3 reads TGCAGTGCTAGCCTTTACCCCCCAACTAGCCGCTTCTACTACGAGCAGTACGTC. The gene calls are TRBV20-1 and TRBJ2-7, with D perhaps TRBD2 (6 bases). Germline V gene data show CDR1 as DFQATT and CDR2 as SNEGSKA (reference sequence). The V end lost 3 bases, the J end lost 3 bases, and 27 bases lay between the germline ends. The CDR3 sequence is 18 residues long.

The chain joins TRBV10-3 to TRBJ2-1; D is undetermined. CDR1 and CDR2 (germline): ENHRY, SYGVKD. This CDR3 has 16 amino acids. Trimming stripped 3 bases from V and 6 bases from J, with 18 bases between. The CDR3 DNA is TGTGCCATCAGTGACCGGACCACCAGCCGTGCCAATGAGCAGTTCTTC. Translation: CAISDRTTSRANEQFF.

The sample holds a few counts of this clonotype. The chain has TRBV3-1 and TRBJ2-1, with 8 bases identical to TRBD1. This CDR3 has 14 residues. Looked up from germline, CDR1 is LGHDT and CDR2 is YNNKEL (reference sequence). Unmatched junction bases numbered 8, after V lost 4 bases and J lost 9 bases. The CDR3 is CASSPRTGRSEQFF. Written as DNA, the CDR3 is TGTGCCAGCAGCCCTAGGACAGGGCGGAGTGAGCAGTTCTTC.

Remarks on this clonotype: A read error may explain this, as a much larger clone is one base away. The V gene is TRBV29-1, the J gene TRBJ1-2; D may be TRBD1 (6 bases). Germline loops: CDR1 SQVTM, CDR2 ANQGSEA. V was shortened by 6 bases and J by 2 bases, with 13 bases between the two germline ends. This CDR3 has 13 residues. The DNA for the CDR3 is TGCAGCGTGTGGGCGCAGGGGAACTATGGCTACACCTTC. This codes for CSVWAQGNYGYTF. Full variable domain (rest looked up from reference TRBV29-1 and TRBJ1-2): SAVISQKPSRDICQRGTSLTIQCQVDSQVTMMFWYRQQPGQSLTLIATANQGSEATYESGFVIDKFPISRPNLTFSTLTVSNMSPEDSSIYLCSVWAQGNYGYTFGSGTRLTVV.

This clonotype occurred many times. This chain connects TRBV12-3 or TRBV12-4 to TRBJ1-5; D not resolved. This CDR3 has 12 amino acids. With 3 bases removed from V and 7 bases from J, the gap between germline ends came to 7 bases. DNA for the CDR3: TGTGCCAGCAGTTTGAGCGACCAGCCCCAGCATTTT. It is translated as CASSLSDQPQHF.